The present T cell receptor beta chain was sequenced within a study of cytomegalovirus exposure and HLA in healthy donors. Study-level results: A cluster of highly shared sequence variants was likely a sequencing artifact.

The CDR3 covers 13 residues. The germline V gene has CDR1 LNHDA and CDR2 SQIVND (reference sequence). Trimming cost V 5 bases and J 4 bases, with 11 bases left between them. It was with 60 Vbeta and 13 Jbeta primers that the PCR ran. Some clones are missing from TCRdb's copy, which holds only in-frame ones; the method was immunoSEQ multiplex PCR. The data hold about 200,000 clones, with 70% to 85% observed a single time. All the people who gave samples were healthy bone marrow donors. To note about this clone: The antigen is unknown.

The sequenced material came from PBMCs. This clonotype was obtained from a boy aged 2 to 10 in good health and CMV-seronegative. V gene TRBV19 combines with J gene TRBJ1-2; D remains ambiguous. CDR3 DNA sequence: TGTGCCAGTAGTCTGGCCATCACCTATGGCTACACCTTC. Protein product: CASSLAITYGYTF.